This T cell receptor beta chain was sequenced during a study of blood T cell repertoires in COVID-19. In the study overall: Sites across the United States, Italy and Spain contributed samples from acute and convalescent COVID-19. In each case, the material was cDNA or gDNA derived from T cells, B-cell-depleted T cells, or PBMCs.

As processed by the authors: Using reference gene primer amplification, nucleated cell counts were estimated. Here immunoSEQ multiplex PCR was the method, and the copy in TCRdb shows in-frame clones only, minus some. V, J and clone size derive from that table, while D and trimming were established from the DNA sequence. The table lists about 70,000 clones, around 85% of them singletons. The junction had 5 bases not matched to a gene; V was cut back by 2 bases and J by 7 bases. The CDR3 runs to 15 residues. From germline, CDR1 is KGHDR and CDR2 SFDVKD. The rearrangement links TRBV24-1 to TRBJ1-4; 8 bases agree with TRBD1. Input material: peripheral blood. The source is a woman between 55 and 75 years old with acute or convalescent COVID-19. CDR3 sequence: CATSDSQGAGEKLFF. In DNA, the CDR3 is TGTGCCACCAGTGATTCTCAGGGGGCGGGTGAAAAACTGTTTTTT.